Each of the 20 T cell receptor beta chains below was sequenced from the same sample in a study of blood T cell repertoires in COVID-19 (dated by TCRdb to about 2020). Receptor libraries were prepared by the immunoSEQ multiplex PCR assay. What TCRdb holds here is the immuneACCESS table cut down to in-frame rearrangements. Part of the clones is not present; checked against another copy, under half of the missing clones reflect an unresolved V gene, and the others are unexplained. The table for this sample lists roughly 250,000 clones; roughly 84% of them were counted only once. Roughly 4% of the sample belongs to the ten largest clones. The material sequenced was peripheral blood. All receptors come from a woman aged 35 to 49 with active or convalescent COVID-19.

This chain uses TRBV5-1 with TRBJ2-5, with 11 bases identical to TRBD2. Germline assignment: CDR1 SGHRS and CDR2 YFSETQ. This CDR3 has 15 amino acids. After removal of 1 base from V and 1 base from J, the junction contained 0 bases not matched to a gene. CDR3 bases: TGCGCCAGCAGCTTGACTAGCGGGGGCCAAGAGACCCAGTACTTC. Translated: CASSLTSGGQETQYF.

V and J are TRBV11-3 and TRBJ1-1; D not resolved. Trimming cost V 0 bases and J 1 base, with 9 bases left between them. Looked up from germline, CDR1 is SGHNT and CDR2 is YENEEA. This CDR3 contains 15 residues. The CDR3 sequence is CASSLDSSGNTEAFF. The CDR3 DNA sequence: TGTGCCAGCAGCTTAGACTCGTCAGGGAACACTGAAGCTTTCTTT.

The chain combines TRBV28 with TRBJ1-2, with unresolved D. Germline V gene lookup returns CDR1 MDHEN and CDR2 SYDVKM. The CDR3 covers 16 residues. Deletions cut 4 bases from V and 8 bases from J, with 23 bases between. The CDR3 loop reads CASSSTTETTLYGYTF. CDR3 in DNA: TGTGCCAGCAGTTCAACCACCGAAACGACACTTTACGGCTACACCTTC.

The chain employs TRBV19 and TRBJ1-1; no clear D gene. This CDR3 is 13 amino acids long. In germline, CDR1 is LNHDA, CDR2 SQIVND (reference sequence). V was clipped by 5 bases and J by 5 bases, with 12 bases between them. CDR3 loop: CASSQNLPTEAFF. CDR3 bases: TGTGCCAGTAGTCAGAATCTCCCTACTGAAGCTTTCTTT.

To note about this clone: The same CDR3 can be traced to other DNA sequences in this sample. The chain links TRBV5-1 to TRBJ2-5; 10 bases agree with TRBD2. The J segment lost 1 base and the V segment lost 0 bases, leaving 3 bases of the junction unmatched. The CDR3 is 16 amino acids. Germline lookup yields CDR1 SGHRS and CDR2 YFSETQ. Here the CDR3 DNA reads TGCGCCAGCAGCTTGGGGCCTAGCGGGGGCCAAGAGACCCAGTACTTC. Amino acids: CASSLGPSGGQETQYF.

CDR3 bases: TGCGCCAGCAAGAGCGGGGGGTGGACCGACACCGGGGAGCTGTTTTTT. Translating gives CASKSGGWTDTGELFF. This chain links TRBV10-2 with TRBJ2-2, with 9 bases identical to TRBD2. The germline V gene has CDR1 WSHSY and CDR2 SAAADI. This CDR3 is built from 16 residues. The trim removed 7 bases at V and 3 bases at J, leaving 9 bases unmatched.

V usage is TRBV3-1 (or the pseudogene TRBV3-2) and J usage is TRBJ2-3, with 10 bases aligning to TRBD2. Germline-derived CDR1 and CDR2 are LGHDT and YNNKEL (reference sequence). The CDR3 consists of 15 residues. V trimming: 5 bases; J trimming: 1 base; junction bases outside the gene matches: 3. DNA of the CDR3: TGTGCCAGCAGCTCAACTAGCGGGGGCACAGATACGCAGTATTTT. Translated, it gives CASSSTSGGTDTQYF.

The chain has TRBV28 and TRBJ2-3; tentatively, D is TRBD2 (7 bases). This CDR3 spans 15 amino acids. CDR1 MDHEN and CDR2 SYDVKM come from the germline V gene. V was clipped by 3 bases and J by 2 bases, with 12 bases between them. The CDR3 DNA is TGTGCCAGCAGTTTTAGGGGGGGGTACACAGATACGCAGTATTTT. The encoded protein is CASSFRGGYTDTQYF.

The chain links TRBV9 to TRBJ1-1; 10 bases are a match to TRBD1. V shed 2 bases, J shed 3 bases, and the junction held 4 bases outside the gene matches. From germline, CDR1 is SGDLS and CDR2 YYNGEE. The CDR3 totals 15 residues. The CDR3 loop is CASSVGTGVDTEAFF. CDR3 nucleotides: TGTGCCAGCAGCGTTGGGACAGGGGTGGACACTGAAGCTTTCTTT.

The genes are TRBV7-4 and TRBJ2-7; the D is unclear. Germline CDR1 SGHVT, CDR2 SQSDAQ. V gave up 5 bases and J gave up 6 bases, with 20 bases separating them. The CDR3 totals 15 residues. The CDR3 DNA is TGTGCCAGCAGCCTTCCCAAATCACCGAGTGGCGAGCAGTACGTC. Its translation is CASSLPKSPSGEQYV.

This chain links TRBV19 with TRBJ1-2; the match to TRBD1 covers 7 bases. The V segment lost 5 bases and the J segment 4 bases; nucleotides outside the gene matches: 10. CDR1 is LNHDA, CDR2 SQIVND, per germline (reference sequence). The CDR3 sequence is 15 residues long. The CDR3 loop reads CASSYRDRKSYGYTF. CDR3 nucleotide sequence: TGTGCCAGTAGTTACCGGGACAGAAAAAGCTATGGCTACACCTTC. The whole variable domain, filled in from reference TRBV19 and TRBJ1-2, reads DGGITQSPKYLFRKEGQNVTLSCEQNLNHDAMYWYRQDPGQGLRLIYYSQIVNDFQKGDIAEGYSVSREKKESFPLTVTSAQKNPTAFYLCASSYRDRKSYGYTFGSGTRLTVV.

The V gene is TRBV6-1, the J gene TRBJ2-5, with 15 bases that match TRBD2. CDR3 length equals 16 residues. The V and J ends lost 3 bases and 4 bases, in that order; junction bases with no gene match: 3. Per germline, CDR1 MNHNS and CDR2 SASEGT. The CDR3 region has the DNA TGTGCCAGCAGTGAGACGGGACTAGCGGGAGGAGAGACCCAGTACTTC. This codes for CASSETGLAGGETQYF.

The chain uses TRBV6-1 and TRBJ1-5, with TRBD1 matching 10 bases. V was pared by 3 bases and J by 6 bases, with 5 bases of the junction left unmatched. The germline V gene encodes CDR1 MNHNS and CDR2 SASEGT. The CDR3 contains 15 residues. CDR3 nucleotide sequence: TGTGCCAGCAGTGATATCGGGACAGGGGTTCAGCCCCAGCATTTT. This translates into CASSDIGTGVQPQHF.

This clone was counted only a few times. The genes are TRBV19 and TRBJ2-1; 7 bases match TRBD1. The CDR3 has 14 residues. The junction had 5 bases not matched to a gene; V was cut back by 5 bases and J by 4 bases. CDR1 and CDR2 (germline): LNHDA, SQIVND (reference sequence). CDR3 protein: CASSLGQEYNEQFF. Here the CDR3 DNA reads TGTGCCAGTAGTCTCGGACAGGAATACAATGAGCAGTTCTTC.

The count of this clone is one. V is TRBV30 and J is TRBJ2-7, with a weak D call TRBD1 (6 bases). Germline CDR1 GTSNPN, CDR2 SVGIG (reference sequence). The CDR3 length is 14 residues. V shed 2 bases and J shed 2 bases, with 13 bases lying between them. CDR3 region: CAWSSNRVPYEQYF. The CDR3 DNA sequence: TGTGCCTGGAGTTCAAACAGGGTGCCCTACGAGCAGTACTTC.

V usage is TRBV19 and J usage is TRBJ1-1, with TRBD1 identical over 9 bases. The CDR3 runs to 13 residues. Germline CDR1 and CDR2: LNHDA and SQIVND (reference sequence). The V gene end was trimmed by 5 bases and the J gene end by 7 bases; junction bases not matched to a gene: 5. The CDR3 loop reads CASSGTGSFEAFF. CDR3 coding DNA: TGTGCCAGTAGTGGGACAGGGTCCTTTGAAGCTTTCTTT.

This clone occurred once. This chain uses TRBV30 with TRBJ1-6; 8 nucleotides agree with TRBD1. This CDR3 spans 13 amino acids. The V and J ends lost 3 bases and 8 bases, in that order; junction bases with no gene match: 3. The V gene's germline CDR1 is GTSNPN and CDR2 SVGIG (reference sequence). The CDR3 loop reads CAWRDRADSPLHF. The CDR3 nucleotides read TGTGCCTGGAGGGACAGGGCCGATTCACCCCTCCACTTT.

There are a few counts of this clone. The chain couples TRBV30 to TRBJ2-3; the D gene is possibly TRBD1 (6 bases). The CDR3 sequence is 14 residues long. CDR1 is GTSNPN, CDR2 SVGIG, per germline (reference sequence). V shed 4 bases and J shed 3 bases, with 14 bases lying between them. The CDR3 protein is CAWNRAQGTDTQYF. Here the CDR3 DNA reads TGTGCCTGGAACAGGGCCCAGGGAACAGATACGCAGTATTTT.

The rearrangement uses TRBV30 and TRBJ1-4; perhaps TRBD1 as D (6 bases). Trimming took off 4 bases at V and 8 bases at J, with 11 bases between the two ends. Germline-derived CDR1 and CDR2 are GTSNPN and SVGIG (reference sequence). The CDR3 has 12 residues. CDR3 bases: TGTGCCTGGAACAGGGATGGGGAAAAACTGTTTTTT. Its translation is CAWNRDGEKLFF.

The V call is TRBV5-1, the J call TRBJ2-5, with D possibly TRBD2 on 7 matching bases. CDR3 length equals 15 residues. With 4 bases removed from V and 2 bases from J, the gap between germline ends came to 15 bases. From germline, CDR1 is SGHRS and CDR2 YFSETQ. This chain's CDR3 is CASSLGRGQQETQYF. The CDR3 DNA is TGCGCCAGCAGCCTTGGGCGGGGGCAACAAGAGACCCAGTACTTC.